The sample holds many counts of the clone carrying this T cell receptor (beta chain). This sample was included in a study of T-cell reconstitution after alpha-beta-depleted transplantation in children. The V and J ends lost 4 bases and 9 bases, in that order; junction bases with no gene match: 9. Per germline, CDR1 LNHDA and CDR2 SQIVND (reference sequence). The CDR3 totals 15 residues. Preparation of the TCRbeta library involved a method that used unique molecular identifiers. MiXCR, applied by TCRdb to the PCR reads, yields one record per CDR3 protein. This sample has 190,000 or so distinct CDR3 sequences, with less than 8% found just once.

The TCR was taken from a human donor who donated a stem cell graft to a child with Wiskott-Aldrich syndrome. The material sequenced was PBMCs from the stem cell graft donor, taken from the stem cell graft. The chain couples TRBV19 to TRBJ2-1; TRBD1 matches 10 bases. CDR3 DNA: TGTGCCAGTAGTACCAAGACAGGGGGCGGGAGTGAGCAGTTCTTC. This encodes CASSTKTGGGSEQFF.